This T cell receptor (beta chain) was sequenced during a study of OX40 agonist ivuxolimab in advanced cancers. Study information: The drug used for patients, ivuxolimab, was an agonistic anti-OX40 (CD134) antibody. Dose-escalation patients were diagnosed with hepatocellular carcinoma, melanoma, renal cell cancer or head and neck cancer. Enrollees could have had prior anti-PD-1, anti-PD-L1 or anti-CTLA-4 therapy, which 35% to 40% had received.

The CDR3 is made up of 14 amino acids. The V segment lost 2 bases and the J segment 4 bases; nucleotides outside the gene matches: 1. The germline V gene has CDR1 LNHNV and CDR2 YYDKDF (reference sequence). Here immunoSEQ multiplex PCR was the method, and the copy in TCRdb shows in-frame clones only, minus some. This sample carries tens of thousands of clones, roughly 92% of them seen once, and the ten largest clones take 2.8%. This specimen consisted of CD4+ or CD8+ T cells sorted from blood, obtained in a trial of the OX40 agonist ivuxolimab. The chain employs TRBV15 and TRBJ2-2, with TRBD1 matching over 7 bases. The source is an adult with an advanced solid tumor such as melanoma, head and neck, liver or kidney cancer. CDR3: CATSRPGGTGELFF. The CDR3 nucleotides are TGTGCCACCAGCAGACCAGGGGGCACCGGGGAGCTGTTTTTT.